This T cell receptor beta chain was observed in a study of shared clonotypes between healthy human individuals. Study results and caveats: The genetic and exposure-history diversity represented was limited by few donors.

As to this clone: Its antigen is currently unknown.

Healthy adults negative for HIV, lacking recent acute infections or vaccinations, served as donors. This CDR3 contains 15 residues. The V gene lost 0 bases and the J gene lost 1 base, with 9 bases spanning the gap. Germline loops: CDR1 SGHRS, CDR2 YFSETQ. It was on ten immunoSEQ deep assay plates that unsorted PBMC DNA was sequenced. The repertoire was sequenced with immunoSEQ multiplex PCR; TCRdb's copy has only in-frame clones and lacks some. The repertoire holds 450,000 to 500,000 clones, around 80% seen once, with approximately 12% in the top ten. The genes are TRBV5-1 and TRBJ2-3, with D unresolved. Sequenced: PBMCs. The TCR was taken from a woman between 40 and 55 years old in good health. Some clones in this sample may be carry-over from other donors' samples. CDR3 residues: CASSLEGTRTDTQYF. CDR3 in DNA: TGCGCCAGCAGCTTGGAAGGTACCCGCACAGATACGCAGTATTTT. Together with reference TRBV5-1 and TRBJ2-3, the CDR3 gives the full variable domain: KAGVTQTPRYLIKTRGQQVTLSCSPISGHRSVSWYQQTPGQGLQFLFEYFSETQRNKGNFPGRFSGRQFSNSRSEMNVSTLELGDSALYLCASSLEGTRTDTQYFGPGTRLTVL.